One sample yielded the 15 T cell receptor beta chains listed below, sequenced in a study of low-dose radiotherapy and immunotherapy resistance in tumors. First-strand cDNA used TRAV- and TRBV-specific primers, covering alpha and beta chains. A roughly 20-cycle PCR with a constant-region primer and V-primer adapter amplified TCRs. A single record per CDR3 protein comes from TCRdb applying MiXCR to the reads. There are 55,000 to 80,000 distinct CDR3 sequences in the sample; more than 20% occur only once, and 6% to 7% lies in the top ten. Time point defined: before trial treatment. The input for sequencing was PBMCs, taken before treatment. The receptors come from a male donor with rectosigmoid adenocarcinoma.

This clonotype was observed many times. V usage is TRBV3-1 and J usage is TRBJ2-5; 9 bases line up with TRBD1. V lost 1 base and J lost 5; bases outside the gene matches: 5. This CDR3 spans 15 amino acids. Germline-derived CDR1 and CDR2 are LGHDT and YNNKEL (reference sequence). Here the CDR3 reads CASSQGTGALETQYF. The CDR3 DNA sequence: TGTGCCAGCAGCCAAGGGACAGGGGCCTTGGAGACCCAGTACTTC.

This clonotype is labeled as medium-sized. The CDR3 protein is CASSDPSGQAGEQYF. CDR3 bases: TGTGCCAGCAGTGACCCCTCGGGACAGGCAGGGGAGCAGTACTTC. V usage is TRBV6-1 and J usage is TRBJ2-7; 8 bases match TRBD1. This CDR3 has 15 amino acids. The germline V gene encodes CDR1 MNHNS and CDR2 SASEGT. V lost 3 bases and J lost 7; bases outside the gene matches: 11.

This clonotype was picked up many times. The chain links TRBV7-2 to TRBJ1-2, with 11 bases matching TRBD1. V lost 1 base, J lost 4 bases, and 5 bases stayed unmatched. This CDR3 comprises 16 residues. In germline, CDR1 is SGHTA, CDR2 FQGNSA. The CDR3 is CASSLGGTGGVYGYTF. The DNA for the CDR3 is TGTGCCAGCAGCTTAGGAGGGACAGGGGGGGTCTATGGCTACACCTTC.

This clonotype appeared many times. The genes are TRBV3-1 and TRBJ2-7; D remains ambiguous. This CDR3 has 16 residues. Trimming took 1 base from V and 5 from J, leaving 18 bases between them. Germline lookup yields CDR1 LGHDT and CDR2 YNNKEL (reference sequence). CDR3 in amino acids: CASSQGERLRSHEQYF. For the CDR3, the DNA is TGTGCCAGCAGCCAAGGCGAGCGCCTCCGTAGCCACGAGCAGTACTTC.

The CDR3 nucleotides read TGTGCCAGTAGTATACCTCGGAGGACAGGGGACAATCAGCCCCAGCATTTT. Protein: CASSIPRRTGDNQPQHF. The genes are TRBV19 and TRBJ1-5; 9 bases map to TRBD1. After removal of 2 bases from V and 3 bases from J, the junction contained 8 bases not matched to a gene. Germline V lookup: CDR1 LNHDA, CDR2 SQIVND (reference sequence). This CDR3 is built from 17 residues.

This clonotype was found many times. The V and J genes are TRBV18 and TRBJ2-7; 7 nucleotides line up with TRBD1. The junction had 17 bases not matched to a gene; V was cut back by 6 bases and J by 9 bases. Germline V CDR1 and CDR2: KGHSH, LQKENI. This CDR3 has 15 residues. In DNA form, the CDR3 reads TGTGCCAGCTCGTCGACAGGGTGGGAATTCTCGGTGCAGTACTTC. This gives the protein CASSSTGWEFSVQYF.

CDR3 nucleotide sequence: TGTGCCACCAGTGATTCTAGCGGGAGACTCTTCGAGCAGTACTTC. Protein: CATSDSSGRLFEQYF. This rearrangement joins TRBV24-1 to TRBJ2-7; 10 nucleotides agree with TRBD2. The CDR3 is 15 amino acids. Per the germline V gene, CDR1 is KGHDR and CDR2 is SFDVKD. V was pared by 2 bases and J by 6 bases, with 6 bases of the junction left unmatched.

This clonotype was picked up many times. V gene TRBV11-2 combines with J gene TRBJ2-7; D remains ambiguous. The CDR3 consists of 14 residues. Trimming shortened V by 1 base and J by 2 bases, and 9 bases separated the two germline ends. Germline V gene lookup returns CDR1 SGHAT and CDR2 FQNNGV. The CDR3 spells CASSLGASPYEQYF. CDR3 nucleotides: TGTGCCAGCAGCTTAGGTGCCTCGCCCTACGAGCAGTACTTC.

This clonotype was detected ten times or more. The chain links TRBV28 to TRBJ2-5, with TRBD1 identical over 8 bases. V trimming: 5 bases; J trimming: 4 bases; junction bases outside the gene matches: 6. In germline, CDR1 is MDHEN, CDR2 SYDVKM. The CDR3 has 14 residues. The CDR3 loop reads CASSPPGTGETQYF. The CDR3 DNA follows: TGTGCCAGCAGTCCACCCGGGACAGGAGAGACCCAGTACTTC. The full variable domain, its missing parts supplied by reference TRBV28 and TRBJ2-5, is DVKVTQSSRYLVKRTGEKVFLECVQDMDHENMFWYRQDPGLGLRLIYFSYDVKMKEKGDIPEGYSVSREKKERFSLILESASTNQTSMYLCASSPPGTGETQYFGPGTRLLVL.

This clonotype has ten or more counts. The chain joins TRBV7-9 to TRBJ2-7, with a possible D match to TRBD2 (5 bases). V dropped 2 bases and J dropped 0 bases, with 14 bases sitting between them. The germline CDR1 and CDR2 sequences are SEHNR and FQNEAQ (reference sequence). CDR3 length: 16 amino acids. The CDR3 nucleotides read TGTGCCAGCAGCTTAAACGCCGACTACGGCTCCTACGAGCAGTACTTC. Translating gives CASSLNADYGSYEQYF.

This clonotype occurred a few times. The DNA of the CDR3 is TGTGCCAGCAGCTTACAACCGGGACAAAACAATGAGCAGTTCTTC. Translation: CASSLQPGQNNEQFF. The rearrangement links TRBV7-2 to TRBJ2-1; perhaps TRBD1 as D (6 bases). From germline, CDR1 is SGHTA and CDR2 FQGNSA. Deletions cut 2 bases from V and 5 bases from J, with 13 bases between. This CDR3 is built from 15 residues.

The sample holds many counts of this clonotype. The chain joins TRBV5-3 to TRBJ2-1; possible D gene TRBD2, 7 bases. TRBV5-3 is designated an ORF whose function remains uncertain. This CDR3 comprises 18 residues. Trimming pared 8 bases from V and 7 bases from J, leaving 31 bases between. The CDR3 protein is CASSPRGGWGGSGNEQFF. The CDR3 DNA sequence: TGTGCCAGCAGCCCGAGAGGGGGGTGGGGGGGCTCAGGGAATGAGCAGTTCTTC.

This clonotype was counted ten times or more. The chain recombines TRBV12-3 or TRBV12-4 with TRBJ2-2, with D possibly TRBD1 on 6 matching bases. The CDR3 has 14 amino acids. Trimming cost V 4 bases and J 4 bases, with 10 bases left between them. The CDR3, as DNA: TGTGCCAGCAGTTCGACAGGAGGCACCGGGGAGCTGTTTTTT. Residues: CASSSTGGTGELFF.

This clonotype occurred many times. CDR3 sequence reads: CASMRESLLSSYNEQFF. CDR3 DNA sequence: TGTGCCAGTATGAGAGAGAGTCTGTTAAGCTCCTACAATGAGCAGTTCTTC. The chain uses TRBV19 and TRBJ2-1; D gene unclear. Germline lookup yields CDR1 LNHDA and CDR2 SQIVND (reference sequence). This CDR3 has 17 residues. The V end lost 7 bases, the J end lost 0 bases, and 19 bases lay between the germline ends.

This clonotype showed up many times. CDR3 loop: CASSQGGAETQYF. For the CDR3, the DNA is TGTGCCAGCAGCCAAGGCGGGGCGGAGACCCAGTACTTC. This chain links TRBV4-2 with TRBJ2-5, with D perhaps matching TRBD2 (6 bases). Deletions cut 1 base from V and 5 bases from J, with 8 bases between. CDR1 is LGHNA, CDR2 YNFKEQ, per germline. There are 13 residues in the CDR3.